This T cell receptor beta chain was found in a study of blood T cell repertoires in COVID-19. Using immunoSEQ multiplex PCR, the repertoire was profiled, and TCRdb retains in-frame clones only, with some absent. The sample lists 100,000 to 130,000 clones; about four fifths were seen once. CDR3 length: 15 residues. The V end lost 5 bases, the J end lost 2 bases, and 13 bases lay between the germline ends. The germline V gene has CDR1 MDHEN and CDR2 SYDVKM. The chain recombines TRBV28 with TRBJ1-5, with D possibly matching TRBD1 (6 bases). The sequenced material came from peripheral blood. This TCR was recovered from a woman in her 70s with acute or convalescent COVID-19. CDR3 in amino acids: CASSARDIGNQPQHF. CDR3 sequence (DNA): TGTGCCAGCAGTGCCCGGGACATAGGCAATCAGCCCCAGCATTTT.